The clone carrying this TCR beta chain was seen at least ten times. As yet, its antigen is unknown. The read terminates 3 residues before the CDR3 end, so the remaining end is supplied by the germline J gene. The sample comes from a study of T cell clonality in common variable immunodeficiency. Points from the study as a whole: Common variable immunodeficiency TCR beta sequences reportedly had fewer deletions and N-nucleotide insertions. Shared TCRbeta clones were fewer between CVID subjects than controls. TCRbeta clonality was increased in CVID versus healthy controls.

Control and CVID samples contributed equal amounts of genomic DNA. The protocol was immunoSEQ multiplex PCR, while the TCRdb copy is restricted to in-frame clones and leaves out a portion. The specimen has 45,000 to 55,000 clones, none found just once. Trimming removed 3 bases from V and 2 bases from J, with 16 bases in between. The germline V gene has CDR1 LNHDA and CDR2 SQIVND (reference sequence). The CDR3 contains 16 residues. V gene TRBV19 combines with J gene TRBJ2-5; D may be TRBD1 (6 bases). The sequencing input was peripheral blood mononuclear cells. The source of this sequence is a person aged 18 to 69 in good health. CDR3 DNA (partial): TGTGCCAGTAGTATTCAGGGGATTGGGTTTCAAGAGACC. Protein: CASSIQGIGFQET. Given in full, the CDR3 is CASSIQGIGFQETQYF.